Below are 3 T cell receptor beta chains sequenced from a single sample in a study of identical twins (dated by TCRdb to the mid-2010s). The method was 5' RACE. Sequenced on an Illumina HiSeq 2000. TCRdb reworked the public reads: Q25 trimming with fastp, MiXCR clone assembly, productive beta chains retained. Rows are combined by CDR3 protein, so each entry shows the most common genes and DNA. This sample is represented by roughly 480,000 distinct CDR3 sequences; roughly a quarter of them were singletons. About 2.9% of the sample belongs to the ten largest clones. These data also formed part of another study, on T cells expressing NK-cell markers.

Specimen: CD4+ T cells sorted from blood. The receptor source for this set is a woman aged 18-29 years in good health.

This clonotype was picked up a small number of times. The genes are TRBV10-3 and TRBJ1-4; no definite D call. V was trimmed by 10 bases and J by 5 bases, leaving 14 bases between them. The V gene's germline CDR1 is ENHRY and CDR2 SYGVKD. There are 13 residues in the CDR3. Here the CDR3 reads CASGSWENEKLFF. CDR3 nucleotide sequence: TGTGCCAGCGGAAGTTGGGAGAATGAAAAACTGTTTTTT.

In its sample, this clonotype was seen a few times. The V call is TRBV20-1, the J call TRBJ1-1, with a possible D match to TRBD1 (5 bases). The CDR3 sequence is 13 residues long. V lost 6 bases to trimming and J lost 1 base, with 12 bases between them. The germline V gene encodes CDR1 DFQATT and CDR2 SNEGSKA (reference sequence). The CDR3 is CSADSDQNTEAFF. CDR3 sequence (DNA): TGCAGTGCCGACAGCGACCAGAACACTGAAGCTTTCTTT.

This clonotype has more than one count but fewer than ten. The chain employs TRBV6-1 and TRBJ2-1, with a tentative D call TRBD2 (5 bases). The CDR3 totals 12 residues. The germline V gene encodes CDR1 MNHNS and CDR2 SASEGT. Trimming removed 7 bases from V and 9 bases from J, with 13 bases in between. The CDR3 DNA reads TGTGCCAGCAATTTCTGGACTCGTGAGCAGTTCTTC. Translating gives CASNFWTREQFF.